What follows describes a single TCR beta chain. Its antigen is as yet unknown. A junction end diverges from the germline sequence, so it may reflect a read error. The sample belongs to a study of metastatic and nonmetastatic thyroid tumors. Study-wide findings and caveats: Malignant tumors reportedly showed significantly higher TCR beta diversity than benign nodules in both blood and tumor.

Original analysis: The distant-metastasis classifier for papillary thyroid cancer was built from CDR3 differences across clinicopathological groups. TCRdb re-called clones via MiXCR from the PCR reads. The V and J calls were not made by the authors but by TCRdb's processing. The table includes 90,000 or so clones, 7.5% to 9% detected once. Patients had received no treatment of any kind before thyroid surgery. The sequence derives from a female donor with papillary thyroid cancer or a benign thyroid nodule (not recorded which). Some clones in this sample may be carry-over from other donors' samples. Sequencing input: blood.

The CDR3 bases are TGTGCCAGTATGGGGACAGGGGGCGGGATCCTGAAGACTGAAGCTTTCTTT. This encodes CASMGTGGGILKTEAFF. V is TRBV19 and J is TRBJ1-1, with 12 bases matching TRBD1. The CDR3 consists of 17 residues. Germline CDR1 LNHDA, CDR2 SQIVND (reference sequence).